Presented here are 9 T cell receptor beta chains from one specimen sequenced in a study of blood T cell repertoires in COVID-19. Sequenced by immunoSEQ multiplex PCR; TCRdb stores in-frame clones only, minus some. There are roughly 150,000 clones in the sample; 70% to 90% occur only once, and 5% lies in the top ten. The sample was peripheral blood. Receptors were obtained from a human donor in a cohort sampled during active COVID-19.

The CDR3 here is CASSSRLAGSGELFF. DNA for the CDR3: TGTGCCAGCAGCTCCCGCCTAGCGGGGAGCGGGGAGCTGTTTTTT. This chain connects TRBV11-2 to TRBJ2-2; 9 bases line up with TRBD2. Germline lookup yields CDR1 SGHAT and CDR2 FQNNGV. The CDR3 sequence is 15 residues long. V lost 4 bases and J lost 7; bases outside the gene matches: 7.

V is TRBV27 and J is TRBJ2-5; D perhaps matches TRBD2 (5 bases). Trimming pared 4 bases from V and 5 bases from J, leaving 20 bases between. This CDR3 has 16 residues. Per the germline V gene, CDR1 is MNHEY and CDR2 is SMNVEV (reference sequence). CDR3: CASSSYYGEAGETQYF. DNA of the CDR3: TGTGCCAGCAGTTCCTACTACGGCGAGGCGGGTGAGACCCAGTACTTC.

This sequence joins TRBV10-3 and TRBJ2-5; 13 nucleotides agree with TRBD2. Germline CDR1 reads ENHRY; CDR2 reads SYGVKD. V dropped 8 bases and J dropped 4; count of bases not matched to a gene: 10. The CDR3 is made up of 16 amino acids. CDR3 sequence (DNA): TGTGCCATCGCGAGGTCCACTAGCGGGAGGGGAGAGACCCAGTACTTC. This gives the protein CAIARSTSGRGETQYF.

The CDR3 DNA sequence: TGTGCCAGCAGCAGAGATAGCGGGGGAAGGACCGGGGAGCTGTTTTTT. This codes for CASSRDSGGRTGELFF. V usage is TRBV21-1 and J usage is TRBJ2-2; the table gives TRBD2 as D, unverified against the DNA. TRBV21-1 has pseudogene status. The CDR3 runs to 16 residues.

This rearrangement joins TRBV5-4 to TRBJ2-2; the match to TRBD1 covers 9 bases. The V gene end was trimmed by 2 bases and the J gene end by 3 bases; junction bases not matched to a gene: 2. This CDR3 region has 15 residues. In germline, CDR1 is SGHNT, CDR2 YYREEE (reference sequence). The CDR3 bases are TGTGCCAGCAGCTTACAGGGGGCGGACACCGGGGAGCTGTTTTTT. As protein: CASSLQGADTGELFF.

The rearrangement joins TRBV6-6 to TRBJ1-1; unclear D gene. The ends were cut back, 6 bases at V and 0 bases at J, with 17 bases in the middle. In germline, CDR1 is MNHNY, CDR2 SVGAGI (reference sequence). The CDR3 extends over 16 amino acids. The CDR3 region is CASRPTREIMNTEAFF. In DNA form, the CDR3 reads TGTGCCAGCAGGCCCACTCGGGAGATCATGAACACTGAAGCTTTCTTT.

J is TRBJ2-7 and V is TRBV20-1; a possible D gene is TRBD1 (7 bases). The germline CDR1 and CDR2 sequences are DFQATT and SNEGSKA (reference sequence). The germline V and J ends were trimmed by 3 bases and 3 bases, with 12 bases remaining between them. The CDR3 consists of 13 residues. The DNA for the CDR3 is TGCAGTGCTAGTGCGGGACAGATCTACGAGCAGTACTTC. Translating it yields CSASAGQIYEQYF.

This chain uses TRBV4-1 with TRBJ1-4; no firm D call. Trimming removed 1 base at V and 0 bases at J, with 6 bases between. The CDR3 sequence is 15 residues long. Germline values: CDR1 MGHRA, CDR2 YSYEKL. The CDR3 DNA reads TGCGCCAGCAGCCAAGGGAGTACAACTAATGAAAAACTGTTTTTT. The encoded protein is CASSQGSTTNEKLFF.

The chain uses TRBV7-8 and TRBJ2-7; perhaps TRBD2 as D (5 bases). V shed 5 bases and J shed 3 bases, with 11 bases lying between them. Germline V CDR1 and CDR2: SGHVS, FQNEAQ. This CDR3 comprises 13 residues. CDR3 sequence reads: CASSRPGFYEQYF. The CDR3 nucleotides are TGTGCCAGCAGCAGACCGGGGTTCTACGAGCAGTACTTC.